This T cell receptor beta chain was recovered during a study of glioma-infiltrating T cells. Study-wide results and limits: Non-neoplastic patients had below-expected tissue-blood divergence, while all gliomas exceeded expectation.

The V gene's germline CDR1 is SGHTA and CDR2 FQGNSA. The CDR3 spans 14 residues. Trimming shortened V by 5 bases and J by 8 bases, and 19 bases separated the two germline ends. This clonotype occurred once. The antigen remains unidentified. A much bigger clone sits one base away, suggesting this may be a read error. The iRepertoire nested amplicon-rescue multiplex PCR amplified TCR alpha and beta CDR3s from RNA. TCRdb re-called the multiplex PCR reads through MiXCR, storing one row per CDR3 protein. The profile shows under 200,000 distinct CDR3 sequences, around 32% of them singletons. This TCR was recovered from a human donor with low-grade glioma or glioblastoma, undergoing nonglioma brain surgery, or in good health (not recorded which). The V and J genes are TRBV7-2 and TRBJ2-7; D remains unclear. The sample taken for sequencing was glioma tissue, nonneoplastic brain tissue, or PBMCs (not recorded which). CDR3 region: CASSPRSGELQQYF. CDR3 sequence (DNA): TGTGCCAGCAGCCCCAGGTCCGGAGAGTTGCAGCAGTACTTC.